The clone carrying this T cell receptor (beta chain) was seen a handful of times. The antigen remains unidentified. This record comes from a study of cytomegalovirus exposure and HLA in healthy donors. Study-wide results and limits: There were some public TCRs occurring in many donors, but most TCR sequences were rare. The tendency of first-cohort TCR clusters to co-occur in the roughly 120 validation repertoires was identified by a subsequent analysis. Some TCR beta chains (around 180 of them) were listed as cytomegalovirus-associated. In vitro experiments confirmed that three CMV-associated chains were specific for CMV antigens.

With 2 bases clipped from V and 3 bases from J, the junction kept 0 bases outside the gene matches. The CDR3 has 13 residues. Looked up from germline, CDR1 is SGHTA and CDR2 is FQGTGA. Clones were sequenced by immunoSEQ multiplex PCR, and TCRdb holds only the in-frame ones, with some missing. The data contain 160,000 or so clones, 85% of them singletons. The sequence was collected from a man aged 30 to 45 in good health and CMV-seropositive. This sequence joins TRBV7-3 and TRBJ1-1; 7 nucleotides line up with TRBD1. Material: PBMCs. The chain's CDR3 is CASSLQGDTEAFF. The CDR3 bases are TGTGCCAGCAGCTTACAGGGGGACACTGAAGCTTTCTTT.